This record looks at one T cell receptor beta chain sequence and its context. The method was immunoSEQ multiplex PCR; TCRdb's version includes in-frame clones alone and lacks a portion of them. The sample holds approximately 220,000 clones; 88% are singletons and the top ten take about 2.6%. The record originates from a study of blood T cell repertoires in COVID-19. Participants' reported clinical history set cohort assignment. This CDR3 comprises 16 residues. The germline gives CDR1 LGHDT, CDR2 YNNKEL (reference sequence). Germline trimming cut 0 bases from V and 0 bases from J; bases unmatched to any gene: 4.

The rearrangement links TRBV3-1 (or the pseudogene TRBV3-2) to TRBJ1-2, with 7 bases matching TRBD1. The sample consisted of PBMCs or T cells enriched from blood (not recorded which). The clonotype was recovered from a woman in her thirties who had recovered from COVID-19. This CDR3 reads CASSQDQGQTNYGYTF. In DNA form, the CDR3 reads TGTGCCAGCAGCCAAGATCAGGGACAGACTAACTATGGCTACACCTTC.